This TCR beta chain was recorded in a study of metastatic and nonmetastatic thyroid tumors. Study details: A comparison of repertoires was made across blood and tumor or nodule tissue from malignant and benign thyroid patients.

Treatment of any kind had been given to no patient before thyroid surgery. In the original analysis: The authors used CDR3 differences across clinicopathological groups to build a distant-metastasis classifier for papillary thyroid cancer. TCRdb re-processed the PCR reads through MiXCR. TCRdb assigned the V and J calls; the authors' analysis was not used. The data hold about 8,400 clones, with around 43% observed a single time. This clone has just one count. Source material: tumor tissue. This clonotype was obtained from a male donor with papillary thyroid cancer or a benign thyroid nodule (not recorded which). Some clones in this sample may be carry-over from other donors' samples.

Written as DNA, the CDR3 is TGCGCCAGCAGCGGATACAGGGCGAAGTCCACTGAAGCTTTCTTT. This gives the protein CASSGYRAKSTEAFF. The V call is TRBV5-1, the J call TRBJ1-1, with D perhaps TRBD1 (6 bases). V lost 4 bases, J lost 4 bases, and 17 bases lay in between. Germline CDR1 and CDR2: SGHRS and YFSETQ. This CDR3 comprises 15 residues.